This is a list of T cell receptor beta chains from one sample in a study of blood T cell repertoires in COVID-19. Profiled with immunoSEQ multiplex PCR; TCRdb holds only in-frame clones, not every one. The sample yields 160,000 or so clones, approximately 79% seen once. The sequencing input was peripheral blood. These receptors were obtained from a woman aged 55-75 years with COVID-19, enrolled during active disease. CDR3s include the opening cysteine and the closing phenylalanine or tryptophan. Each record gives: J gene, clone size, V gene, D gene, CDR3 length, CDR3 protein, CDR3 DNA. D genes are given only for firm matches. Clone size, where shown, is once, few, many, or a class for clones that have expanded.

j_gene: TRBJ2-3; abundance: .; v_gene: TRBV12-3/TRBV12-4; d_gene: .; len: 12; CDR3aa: CASSLERYTQYF; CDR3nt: TGTGCCAGCAGTTTGGAGCGGTATACGCAGTATTTT
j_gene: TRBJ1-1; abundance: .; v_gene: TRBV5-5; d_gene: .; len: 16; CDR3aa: CASSNGGGYHGAEAFF; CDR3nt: TGTGCCAGCAGCAACGGTGGGGGGTATCATGGGGCTGAAGCTTTCTTT
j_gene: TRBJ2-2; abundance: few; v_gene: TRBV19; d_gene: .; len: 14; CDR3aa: CASNFRGETGELFF; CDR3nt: TGTGCCAGTAACTTCAGGGGGGAGACCGGGGAGCTGTTTTTT
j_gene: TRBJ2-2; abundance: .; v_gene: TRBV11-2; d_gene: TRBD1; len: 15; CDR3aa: CASSARQGNTGELFF; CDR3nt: TGTGCCAGCAGTGCGAGACAGGGAAACACCGGGGAGCTGTTTTTT
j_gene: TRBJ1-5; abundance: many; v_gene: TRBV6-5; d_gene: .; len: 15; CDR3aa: CASSLKQGWDQPQHF; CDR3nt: TGTGCCAGCAGTCTCAAACAGGGTTGGGATCAGCCCCAGCATTTT
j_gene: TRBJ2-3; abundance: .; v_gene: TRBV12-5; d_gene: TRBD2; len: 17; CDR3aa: CATLSGGKGESTDTQYF; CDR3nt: TGTGCTACCTTGAGCGGGGGCAAGGGGGAATCCACAGATACGCAGTATTTT
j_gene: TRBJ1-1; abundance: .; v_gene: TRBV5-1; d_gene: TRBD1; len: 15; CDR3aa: CASRNSDRAGTEAFF; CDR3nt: TGCGCCAGCAGGAACTCTGACAGGGCTGGCACTGAAGCTTTCTTT
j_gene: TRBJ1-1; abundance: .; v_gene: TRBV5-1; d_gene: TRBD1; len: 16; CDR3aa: CASSRQGPTHDTEAFF; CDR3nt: TGCGCCAGCAGCCGACAGGGTCCCACCCACGACACTGAAGCTTTCTTT
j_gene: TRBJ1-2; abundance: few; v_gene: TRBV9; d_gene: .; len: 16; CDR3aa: CASSPRGEGVVYGYTF; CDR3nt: TGTGCCAGCAGCCCGAGAGGCGAGGGAGTTGTATATGGCTACACCTTC
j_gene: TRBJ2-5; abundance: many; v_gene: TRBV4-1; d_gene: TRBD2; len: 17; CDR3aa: CASSQDLNSGSEETQYF; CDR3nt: TGCGCCAGCAGCCAAGATCTAAATAGCGGGAGTGAAGAGACCCAGTACTTC
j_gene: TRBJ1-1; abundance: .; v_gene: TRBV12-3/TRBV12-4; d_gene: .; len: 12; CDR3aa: CASSLSRLEAFF; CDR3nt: TGTGCCAGCAGTTTGAGCCGCCTTGAAGCTTTCTTT
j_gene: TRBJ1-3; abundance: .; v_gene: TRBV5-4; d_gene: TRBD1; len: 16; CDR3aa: CASSREGARSGNTIYF; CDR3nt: TGTGCCAGCAGCCGGGAGGGGGCCCGCTCTGGAAACACCATATATTTT
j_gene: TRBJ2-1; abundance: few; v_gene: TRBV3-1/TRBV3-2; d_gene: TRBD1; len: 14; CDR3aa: CASSQDVTGRQQFF; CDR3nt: TGTGCCAGCAGCCAAGATGTGACAGGGAGACAGCAGTTCTTC
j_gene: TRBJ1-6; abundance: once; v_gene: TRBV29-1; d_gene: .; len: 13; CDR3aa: CSARVGGDSPLHF; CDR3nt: TGCAGCGCCCGGGTAGGGGGGGATTCACCCCTCCACTTT
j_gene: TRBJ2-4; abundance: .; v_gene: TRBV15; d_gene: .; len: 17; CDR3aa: CATSRDYRDLGKNIQYF; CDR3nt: TGTGCCACCAGCAGAGACTACCGGGACTTGGGCAAAAACATTCAGTACTTC
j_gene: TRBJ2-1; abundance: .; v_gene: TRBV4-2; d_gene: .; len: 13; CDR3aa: CASSQDLNREQFF; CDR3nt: TGTGCCAGCAGCCAAGATTTAAACAGAGAGCAGTTCTTC
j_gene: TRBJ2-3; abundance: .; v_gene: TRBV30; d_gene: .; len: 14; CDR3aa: CAWSKQTSTDTQYF; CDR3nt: TGTGCCTGGAGTAAACAGACAAGCACAGATACGCAGTATTTT
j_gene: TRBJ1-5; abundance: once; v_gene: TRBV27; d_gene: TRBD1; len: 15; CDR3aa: CASSHGTGANQPQHF; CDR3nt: TGTGCCAGCAGCCACGGGACAGGGGCCAATCAGCCCCAGCATTTT
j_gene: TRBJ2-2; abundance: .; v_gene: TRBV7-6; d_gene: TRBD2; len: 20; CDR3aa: CASSLEPPGASGRHTGELFF; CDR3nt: TGTGCCAGCAGCTTAGAGCCGCCGGGGGCTAGCGGGAGACACACCGGGGAGCTGTTTTTT
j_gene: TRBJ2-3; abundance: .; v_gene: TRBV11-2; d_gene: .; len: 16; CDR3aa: CASSVGSSGRTDTQYF; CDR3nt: TGTGCCAGCAGCGTTGGGTCGTCAGGGCGCACAGATACGCAGTATTTT
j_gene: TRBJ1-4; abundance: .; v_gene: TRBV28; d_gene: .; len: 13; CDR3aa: CASSQQGNEKLFF; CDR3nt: TGTGCCAGCAGTCAACAGGGTAATGAAAAACTGTTTTTT
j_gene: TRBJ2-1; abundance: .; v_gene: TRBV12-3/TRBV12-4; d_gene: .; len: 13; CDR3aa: CASSLGSTHEQFF; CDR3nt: TGTGCCAGCAGTTTAGGGTCGACACATGAGCAGTTCTTC
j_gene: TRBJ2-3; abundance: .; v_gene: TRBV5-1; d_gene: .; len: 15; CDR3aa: CASSFRGDTADTQYF; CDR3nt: TGCGCCAGCAGCTTTCGAGGCGATACCGCAGATACGCAGTATTTT
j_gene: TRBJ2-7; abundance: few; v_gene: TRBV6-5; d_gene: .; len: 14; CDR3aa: CASSYSNRAYEQYF; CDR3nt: TGTGCCAGCAGTTACTCGAACAGGGCCTACGAGCAGTACTTC
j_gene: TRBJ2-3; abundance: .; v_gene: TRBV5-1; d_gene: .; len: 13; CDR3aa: CASSLAKPDTQYF; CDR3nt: TGCGCCAGCAGCTTGGCAAAGCCAGATACGCAGTATTTT
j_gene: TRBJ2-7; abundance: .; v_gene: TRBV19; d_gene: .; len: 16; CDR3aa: CASSRESGLLSYEQYF; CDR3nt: TGTGCCAGTAGTAGGGAAAGCGGGCTCCTCTCCTACGAGCAGTACTTC
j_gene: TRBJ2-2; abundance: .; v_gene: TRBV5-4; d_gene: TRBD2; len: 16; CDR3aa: CASSLRETANTGELFF; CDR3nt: TGTGCCAGCAGCCTGCGGGAGACTGCGAACACCGGGGAGCTGTTTTTT
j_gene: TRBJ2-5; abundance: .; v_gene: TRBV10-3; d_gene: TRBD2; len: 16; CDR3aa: CAISEVASGAQETQYF; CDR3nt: TGTGCCATCAGTGAGGTCGCTAGCGGGGCACAAGAGACCCAGTACTTC
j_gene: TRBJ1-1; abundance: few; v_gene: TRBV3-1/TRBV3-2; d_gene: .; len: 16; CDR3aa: CASSQVTGLLFTEAFF; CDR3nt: TGTGCCAGCAGCCAAGTAACGGGACTGTTATTCACTGAAGCTTTCTTT
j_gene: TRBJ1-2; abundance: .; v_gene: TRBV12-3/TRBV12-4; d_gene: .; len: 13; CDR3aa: CASSLDEGGPGTF; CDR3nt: TGTGCCAGCAGTTTAGATGAGGGGGGGCCAGGGACCTTC
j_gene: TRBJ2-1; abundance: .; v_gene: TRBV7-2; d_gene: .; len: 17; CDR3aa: CASSLAPPRPPYNEQFF; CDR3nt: TGTGCCAGCAGCTTAGCACCCCCGAGGCCTCCCTACAATGAGCAGTTCTTC
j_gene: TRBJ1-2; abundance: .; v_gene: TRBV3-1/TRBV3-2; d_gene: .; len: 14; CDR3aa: CASSQLSWAGVYTF; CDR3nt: TGTGCCAGCAGCCAGCTTAGCTGGGCAGGGGTGTACACCTTC
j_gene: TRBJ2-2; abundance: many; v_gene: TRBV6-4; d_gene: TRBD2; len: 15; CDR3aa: CASSGTSGSTGELFF; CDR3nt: TGTGCCAGCAGTGGGACTAGCGGGAGCACCGGGGAGCTGTTTTTT
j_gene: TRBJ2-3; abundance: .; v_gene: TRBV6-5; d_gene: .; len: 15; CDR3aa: CASTTTLAGLGTQYF; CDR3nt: TGTGCCAGCACCACTACCCTTGCGGGTTTGGGAACGCAGTATTTT
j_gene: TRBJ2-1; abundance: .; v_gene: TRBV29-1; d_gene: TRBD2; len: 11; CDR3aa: CSGGASGRAIF; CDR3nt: TGCAGCGGAGGGGCTAGCGGGAGGGCAATCTTC
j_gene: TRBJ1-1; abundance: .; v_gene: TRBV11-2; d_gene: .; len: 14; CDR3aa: CASSFPGGGTEAFF; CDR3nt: TGTGCCAGCAGCTTTCCTGGCGGGGGGACTGAAGCTTTCTTT
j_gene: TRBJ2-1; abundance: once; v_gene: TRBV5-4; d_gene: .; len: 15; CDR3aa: CASSFVQGGNNEQFF; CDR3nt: TGTGCCAGCAGCTTTGTCCAGGGAGGTAACAATGAGCAGTTCTTC
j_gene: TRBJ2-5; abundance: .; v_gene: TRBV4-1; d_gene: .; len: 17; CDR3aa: CASSQTLVRGPTGTQYF; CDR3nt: TGCGCCAGCAGCCAAACCCTGGTCAGGGGCCCTACGGGGACCCAGTACTTC
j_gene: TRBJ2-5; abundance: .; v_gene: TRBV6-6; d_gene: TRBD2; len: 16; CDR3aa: CASSYPRGGFQETQYF; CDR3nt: TGTGCCAGCAGTTATCCCCGGGGGGGTTTCCAAGAGACCCAGTACTTC
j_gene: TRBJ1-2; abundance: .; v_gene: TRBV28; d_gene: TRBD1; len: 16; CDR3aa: CASSFPGTGESYGYTF; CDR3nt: TGTGCCAGCAGTTTCCCAGGGACAGGGGAAAGCTATGGCTACACCTTC
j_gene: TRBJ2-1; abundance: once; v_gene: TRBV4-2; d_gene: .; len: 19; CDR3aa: CASSQEYWPGLGVSNEQFF; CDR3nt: TGTGCCAGCAGCCAAGAATATTGGCCAGGGCTAGGGGTTAGCAATGAGCAGTTCTTC